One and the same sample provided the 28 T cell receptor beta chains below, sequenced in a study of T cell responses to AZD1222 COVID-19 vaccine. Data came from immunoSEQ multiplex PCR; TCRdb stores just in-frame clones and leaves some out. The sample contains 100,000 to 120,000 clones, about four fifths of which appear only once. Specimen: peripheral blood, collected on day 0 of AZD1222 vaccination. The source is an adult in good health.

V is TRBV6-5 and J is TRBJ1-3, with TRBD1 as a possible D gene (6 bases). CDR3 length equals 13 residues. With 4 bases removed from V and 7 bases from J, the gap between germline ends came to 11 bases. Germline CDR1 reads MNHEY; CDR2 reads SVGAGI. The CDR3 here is CASSWRGGNTIYF. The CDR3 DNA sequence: TGTGCCAGCAGTTGGAGAGGGGGGAACACCATATATTTT.

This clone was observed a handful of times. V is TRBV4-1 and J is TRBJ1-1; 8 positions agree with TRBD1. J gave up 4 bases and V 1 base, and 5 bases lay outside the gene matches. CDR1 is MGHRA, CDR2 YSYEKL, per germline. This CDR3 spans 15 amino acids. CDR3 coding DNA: TGCGCCAGCAGCCAAGCAGGGGGCGGTGGCACTGAAGCTTTCTTT. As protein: CASSQAGGGGTEAFF.

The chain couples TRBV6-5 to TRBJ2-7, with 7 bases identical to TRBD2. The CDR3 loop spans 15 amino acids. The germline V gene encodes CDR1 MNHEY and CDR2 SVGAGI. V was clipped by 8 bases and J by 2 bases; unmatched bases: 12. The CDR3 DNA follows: TGTGCCAGCCGAAAGCGGGCTAGCGGACCCTACGAGCAGTACTTC. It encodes CASRKRASGPYEQYF.

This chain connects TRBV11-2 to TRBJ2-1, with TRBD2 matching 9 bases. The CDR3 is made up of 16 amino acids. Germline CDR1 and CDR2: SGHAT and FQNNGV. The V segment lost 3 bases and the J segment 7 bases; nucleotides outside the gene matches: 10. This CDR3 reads CASSFQAGGMGNEQFF. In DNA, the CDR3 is TGTGCCAGCAGCTTTCAAGCGGGAGGAATGGGGAATGAGCAGTTCTTC.

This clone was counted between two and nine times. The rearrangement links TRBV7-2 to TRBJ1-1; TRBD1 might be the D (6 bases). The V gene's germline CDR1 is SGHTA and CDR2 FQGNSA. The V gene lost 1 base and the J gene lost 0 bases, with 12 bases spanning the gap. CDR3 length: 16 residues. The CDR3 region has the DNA TGTGCCAGCAGCTTAGGGACAGACATCATGAACACTGAAGCTTTCTTT. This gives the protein CASSLGTDIMNTEAFF.

The CDR3 spells CASRMGQGPETQYF. The CDR3 DNA is TGTGCCAGCAGGATGGGACAGGGACCAGAGACCCAGTACTTC. The rearrangement uses TRBV6-5 and TRBJ2-5; 9 bases map to TRBD1. The CDR3 totals 14 residues. V lost 6 bases and J lost 4; bases outside the gene matches: 6. Germline values: CDR1 MNHEY, CDR2 SVGAGI.

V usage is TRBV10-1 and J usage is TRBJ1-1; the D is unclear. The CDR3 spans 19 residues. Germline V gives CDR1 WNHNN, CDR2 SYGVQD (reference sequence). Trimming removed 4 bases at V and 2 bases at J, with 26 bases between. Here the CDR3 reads CASSVFIGSRGRGNTEAFF. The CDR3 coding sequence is TGCGCCAGCAGTGTTTTTATAGGGTCTCGGGGAAGAGGTAACACTGAAGCTTTCTTT.

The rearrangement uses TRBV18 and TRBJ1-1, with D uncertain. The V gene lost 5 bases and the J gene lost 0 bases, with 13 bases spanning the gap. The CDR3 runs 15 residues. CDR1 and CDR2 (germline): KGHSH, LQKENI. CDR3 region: CASSYRGWMNTEAFF. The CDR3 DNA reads TGTGCCAGCTCATACCGAGGGTGGATGAACACTGAAGCTTTCTTT.

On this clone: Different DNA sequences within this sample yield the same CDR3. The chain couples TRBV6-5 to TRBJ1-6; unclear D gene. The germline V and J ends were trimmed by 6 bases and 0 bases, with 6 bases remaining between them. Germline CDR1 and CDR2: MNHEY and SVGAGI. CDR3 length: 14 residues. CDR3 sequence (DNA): TGTGCCAGCAGACAGAGCTCCTATAATTCACCCCTCCACTTT. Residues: CASRQSSYNSPLHF.

Written as DNA, the CDR3 is TGTGCCAGCAGCTTAAAGGCAGTTCCCAACAATCAGCCCCAGCATTTT. This encodes CASSLKAVPNNQPQHF. The chain carries TRBV7-8 and TRBJ1-5; D remains ambiguous. Germline loops: CDR1 SGHVS, CDR2 FQNEAQ. CDR3 length equals 16 residues. V was clipped by 2 bases and J by 3 bases, with 14 bases between them.

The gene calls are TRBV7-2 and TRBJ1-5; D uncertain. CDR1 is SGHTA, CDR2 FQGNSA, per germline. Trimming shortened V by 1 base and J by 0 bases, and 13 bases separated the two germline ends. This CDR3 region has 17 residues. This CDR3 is CASSLDPGTSSNQPQHF. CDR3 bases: TGTGCCAGCAGCTTAGATCCAGGAACCTCTAGCAATCAGCCCCAGCATTTT. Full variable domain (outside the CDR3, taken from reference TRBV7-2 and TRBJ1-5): GAGVSQSPSNKVTEKGKDVELRCDPISGHTALYWYRQSLGQGLEFLIYFQGNSAPDKSGLPSDRFSAERTGGSVSTLTIQRTQQEDSAVYLCASSLDPGTSSNQPQHFGDGTRLSIL.

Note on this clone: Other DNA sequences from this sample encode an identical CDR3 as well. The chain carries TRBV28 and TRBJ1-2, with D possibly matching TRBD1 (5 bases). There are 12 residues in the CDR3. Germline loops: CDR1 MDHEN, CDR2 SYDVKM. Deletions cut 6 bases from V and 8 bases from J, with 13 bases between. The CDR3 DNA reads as TGTGCCAGCAGCTGGGGGTCTGGGGGCTACACCTTC. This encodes CASSWGSGGYTF.

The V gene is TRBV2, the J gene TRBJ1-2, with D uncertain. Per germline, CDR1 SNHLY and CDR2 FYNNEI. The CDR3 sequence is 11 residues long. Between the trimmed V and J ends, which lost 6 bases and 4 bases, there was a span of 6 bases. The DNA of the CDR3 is TGTGCCAGCAGGGTCCTCTATGGCTACACCTTC. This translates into CASRVLYGYTF.

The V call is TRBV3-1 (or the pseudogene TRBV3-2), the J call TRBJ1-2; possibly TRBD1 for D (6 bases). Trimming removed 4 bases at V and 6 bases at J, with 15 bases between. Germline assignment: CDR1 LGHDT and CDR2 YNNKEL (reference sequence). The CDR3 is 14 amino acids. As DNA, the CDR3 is TGTGCCAGCAGCCGACAGGAGCCGTTAGATGGCTACACCTTC. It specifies CASSRQEPLDGYTF.

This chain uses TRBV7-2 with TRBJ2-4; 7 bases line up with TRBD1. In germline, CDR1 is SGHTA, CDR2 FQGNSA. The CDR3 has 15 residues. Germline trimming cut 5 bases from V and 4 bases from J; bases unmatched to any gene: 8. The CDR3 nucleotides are TGTGCCAGCAGCCCACAGACAGGGCTAAAAAACATTCAGTACTTC. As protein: CASSPQTGLKNIQYF.

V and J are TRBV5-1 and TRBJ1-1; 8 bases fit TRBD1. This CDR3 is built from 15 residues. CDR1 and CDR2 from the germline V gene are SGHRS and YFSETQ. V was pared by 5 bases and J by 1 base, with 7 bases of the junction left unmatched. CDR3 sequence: CASRAGGSTNTEAFF. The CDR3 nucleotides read TGCGCCAGCAGGGCAGGGGGCAGCACGAACACTGAAGCTTTCTTT. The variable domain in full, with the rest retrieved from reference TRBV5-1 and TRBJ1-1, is KAGVTQTPRYLIKTRGQQVTLSCSPISGHRSVSWYQQTPGQGLQFLFEYFSETQRNKGNFPGRFSGRQFSNSRSEMNVSTLELGDSALYLCASRAGGSTNTEAFFGQGTRLTVV.

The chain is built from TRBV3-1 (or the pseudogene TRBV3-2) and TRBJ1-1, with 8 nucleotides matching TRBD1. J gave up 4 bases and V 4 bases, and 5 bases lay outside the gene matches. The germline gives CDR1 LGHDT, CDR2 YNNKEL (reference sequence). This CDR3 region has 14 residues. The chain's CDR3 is CASSPSGGTTEAFF. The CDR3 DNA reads TGTGCCAGCAGCCCCTCAGGGGGCACCACTGAAGCTTTCTTT.

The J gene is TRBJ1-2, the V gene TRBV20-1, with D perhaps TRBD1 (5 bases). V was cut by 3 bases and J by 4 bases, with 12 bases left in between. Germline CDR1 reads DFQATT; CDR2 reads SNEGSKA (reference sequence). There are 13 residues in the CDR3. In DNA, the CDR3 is TGCAGTGCTAGTCTGGGGCTCTCCTATGGCTACACCTTC. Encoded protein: CSASLGLSYGYTF.

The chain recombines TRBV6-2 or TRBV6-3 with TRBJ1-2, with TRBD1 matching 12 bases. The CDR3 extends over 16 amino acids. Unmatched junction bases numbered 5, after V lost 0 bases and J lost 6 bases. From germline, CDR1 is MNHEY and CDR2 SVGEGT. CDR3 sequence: CASSYSGTGGKDGYTF. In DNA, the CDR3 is TGTGCCAGCAGTTACTCCGGGACAGGGGGCAAGGATGGCTACACCTTC.

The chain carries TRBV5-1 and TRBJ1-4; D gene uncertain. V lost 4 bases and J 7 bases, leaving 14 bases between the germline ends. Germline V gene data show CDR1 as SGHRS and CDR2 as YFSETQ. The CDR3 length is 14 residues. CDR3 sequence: CASSPQRGGEKLFF. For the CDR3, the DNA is TGCGCCAGCAGCCCTCAACGGGGTGGTGAAAAACTGTTTTTT.

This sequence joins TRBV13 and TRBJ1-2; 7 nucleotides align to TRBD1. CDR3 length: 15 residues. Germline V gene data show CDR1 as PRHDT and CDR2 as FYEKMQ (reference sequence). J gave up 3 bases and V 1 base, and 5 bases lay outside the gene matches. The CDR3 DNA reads TGTGCCAGCAGCTTAGTAGGGGGCGTTGACTATGGCTACACCTTC. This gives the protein CASSLVGGVDYGYTF.

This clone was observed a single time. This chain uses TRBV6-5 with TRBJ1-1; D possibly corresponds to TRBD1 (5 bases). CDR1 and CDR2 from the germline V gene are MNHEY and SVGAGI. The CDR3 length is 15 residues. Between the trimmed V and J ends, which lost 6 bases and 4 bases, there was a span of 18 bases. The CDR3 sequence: CASSKFDTGGTEAFF. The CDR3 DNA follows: TGTGCCAGCAGCAAGTTCGACACAGGAGGCACTGAAGCTTTCTTT.

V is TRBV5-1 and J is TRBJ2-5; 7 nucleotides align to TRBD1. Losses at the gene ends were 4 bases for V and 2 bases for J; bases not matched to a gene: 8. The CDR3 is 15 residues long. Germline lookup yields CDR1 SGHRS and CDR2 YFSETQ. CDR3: CASSRADRVQETQYF. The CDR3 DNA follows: TGCGCCAGCAGCCGGGCCGACAGGGTACAAGAGACCCAGTACTTC.

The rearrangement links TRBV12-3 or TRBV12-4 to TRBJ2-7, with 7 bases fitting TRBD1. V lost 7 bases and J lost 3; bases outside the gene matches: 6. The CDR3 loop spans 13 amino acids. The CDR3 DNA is TGTGCCAGCACCTGGGACAGAGACTACGAGCAGTACTTC. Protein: CASTWDRDYEQYF.

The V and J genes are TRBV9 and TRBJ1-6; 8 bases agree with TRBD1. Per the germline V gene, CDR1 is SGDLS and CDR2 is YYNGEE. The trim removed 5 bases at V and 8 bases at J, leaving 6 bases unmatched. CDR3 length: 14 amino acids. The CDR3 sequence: CASRATGADSPLHF. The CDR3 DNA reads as TGTGCCAGCAGGGCGACAGGGGCCGATTCACCCCTCCACTTT.

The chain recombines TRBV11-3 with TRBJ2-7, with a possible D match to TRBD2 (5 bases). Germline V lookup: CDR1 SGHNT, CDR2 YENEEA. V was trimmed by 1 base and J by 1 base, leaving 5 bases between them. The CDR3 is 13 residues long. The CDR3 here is CASSLGGSYEQYF. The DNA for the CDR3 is TGTGCCAGCAGCTTAGGCGGGTCCTACGAGCAGTACTTC. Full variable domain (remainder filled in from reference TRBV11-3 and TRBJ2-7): EAGVVQSPRYKIIEKKQPVAFWCNPISGHNTLYWYLQNLGQGPELLIRYENEEAVDDSQLPKDRFSAERLKGVDSTLKIQPAELGDSAVYLCASSLGGSYEQYFGPGTRLTVT.

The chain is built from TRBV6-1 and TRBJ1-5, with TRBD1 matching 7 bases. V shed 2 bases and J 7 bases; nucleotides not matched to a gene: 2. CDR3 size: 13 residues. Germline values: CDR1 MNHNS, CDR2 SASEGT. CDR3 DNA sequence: TGTGCCAGCAGTGAAAACAGGGGACAGCCCCAGCATTTT. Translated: CASSENRGQPQHF.

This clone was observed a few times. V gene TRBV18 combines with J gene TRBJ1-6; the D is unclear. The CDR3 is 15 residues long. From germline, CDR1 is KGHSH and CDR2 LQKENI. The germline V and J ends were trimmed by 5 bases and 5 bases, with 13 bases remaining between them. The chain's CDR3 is CASSIESHDNSPLHF. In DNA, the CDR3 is TGTGCCAGCTCAATCGAGTCGCATGATAATTCACCCCTCCACTTT. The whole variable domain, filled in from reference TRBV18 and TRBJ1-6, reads NAGVMQNPRHLVRRRGQEARLRCSPMKGHSHVYWYRQLPEEGLKFMVYLQKENIIDESGMPKERFSAEFPKEGPSILRIQQVVRGDSAAYFCASSIESHDNSPLHFGNGTRLTVT.